The following is a TCR beta chain sequence with its context. Its antigen target is currently unknown. Base quality data are lacking; no much larger clone is found one base away. A distance of 13 bases separates the germline ends of V and J, which lose 7 bases and 3 bases respectively. There are 13 amino acids in the CDR3, from cysteine to phenylalanine inclusive. Of all the DNA, just the CDR3 is kept, 39 bases in frame from base 1. The germline V gene supplies CDR1 SGDLS and CDR2 YYNGEE. The record originates from a study of T cell responses to AZD1222 COVID-19 vaccine (dated by TCRdb to about 2021). Describing the broader study: Because spike-specific TCR depth and breadth did not differ between the two schedules, AZD1222 recipients who got a second dose at roughly 4 weeks were pooled with those who got a second dose at roughly 12 weeks. TCR sequencing was performed for about 240 trial participants, of whom around 210 were given two doses of AZD1222 and around 25 were given two doses of MenACWY control vaccine. Trial participants were enrolled by age into 18-55, 56-69 and 70-plus year subgroups, with about 150, 28 and 57 TCR-sequenced participants respectively.

The CDR3 regions of human TCRbeta chains were analyzed by immunosequencing. The authors processed their data as follows. Repertoire TCRs were matched against a reference library of SARS-CoV-2-specific TCRs generated with the MIRA antigen-specificity platform. Breadth was defined as the fraction of unique TCRs that were SARS-CoV-2-associated. Depth was defined as the fraction of total T cells that were SARS-CoV-2-associated. Using the MIRA data, each spike-specific TCR was assigned both to the spike region to which the TCR was reactive and to a CD4 or CD8 class. Log10-transformed breadth and depth values were compared by one-way ANOVA with Sidak's multiple comparisons tests. Here the immuneACCESS table is served through TCRdb, limited to in-frame sequences with V and J called. Missing clones are a known gap in these copies; in checked studies unresolved V genes cover under half, and the rest lacks a known reason. V and J calls and clone size follow that table, whereas D and trimming were derived from the DNA. The sample contains 150,000 to 160,000 clones, about 88% of them found a single time. The ten largest clones take up 2.5% to 4% of the sample.

Overall study outcomes, separate from this receptor: Because no day 14 peak-response samples were available, repertoires were characterized only after the peak T cell response. Vaccine-associated CD4 TCRs spanned the whole spike protein, with dominant responses in regions 160-218 and 743-854. Participants were mostly white British and included more females than males, and it was suggested by the authors that clonal diversity may have been underestimated. Reportedly, almost half of the unique spike-specific TCRs recognized epitopes lying outside the regions that are mutated in the B.1.351 and B.1.1.7 variants. Conclusions about previously exposed vaccinees are limited because only five to seven AZD1222 recipients were SARS-CoV-2 seropositive at baseline. A significant rise in spike-specific TCR breadth and depth was observed after two AZD1222 doses relative to day 0 and relative to MenACWY recipients. In the small 56-69-year group, the increase in depth fell short of significance, most likely because of low power.

This specimen's time point label, interpreted: baseline before first vaccination. Vaccinee samples were obtained from the UK trials COV001 and COV002, which included a single-blind randomized controlled phase 2/3 trial of AZD1222 (ChAdOx1 nCoV-19) in healthy adults. Trial participant PBMC samples were collected at day 0 and day 28 after the second dose for TCRbeta chain sequencing. The sequence joins TRBV9 to TRBJ2-5; the D region possibly corresponds to TRBD1 (6 bases align). This sequence was found in an adult in good health. The source material was peripheral blood, sampled on day 0 of AZD1222 vaccination. The nucleotide sequence reads TGTGCCAGCGCTAGGGGGATAGAAGAGACCCAGTACTTC. It translates as CASARGIEETQYF.